This entry lists 30 T cell receptor beta chains sequenced from one sample in a study of T-cell reconstitution after alpha-beta-depleted transplantation in children. Unique molecular identifiers were built into the TCRbeta library. TCRdb recomputed calls from the PCR reads with MiXCR, one row per CDR3 protein. The profile shows about 500,000 distinct CDR3 sequences, about 30% of them singletons. Specimen: PBMCs from the stem cell graft donor, collected from the stem cell graft. The receptors shown here come from a human donor who donated a stem cell graft to a child with aplastic anemia.

The chain recombines TRBV20-1 with TRBJ1-2, with TRBD1 matching 7 bases. V trimming: 6 bases; J trimming: 4 bases; junction bases outside the gene matches: 8. The CDR3 has 13 residues. Germline lookup yields CDR1 DFQATT and CDR2 SNEGSKA (reference sequence). The CDR3: CSARPDRSYGYTF. DNA of the CDR3: TGCAGTGCACGCCCGGACAGGTCCTATGGCTACACCTTC.

This clonotype has more than one count but fewer than ten. This chain joins TRBV5-5 and TRBJ2-5; TRBD2 might be the D (6 bases). This CDR3 is 17 amino acids long. V shed 4 bases and J shed 5 bases, with 24 bases lying between them. The V gene's germline CDR1 is SGHKS and CDR2 YYEKEE (reference sequence). CDR3 residues: CASSRDGRHQAGETQYF. The CDR3 DNA follows: TGTGCCAGCAGCCGGGACGGGCGGCACCAGGCGGGGGAGACCCAGTACTTC.

This clonotype has at least ten counts. The chain has TRBV6-2 or TRBV6-3 and TRBJ1-1, with D unclear. CDR1 and CDR2 from the germline V gene are MNHEY and SVGEGT. The CDR3 loop spans 12 amino acids. V lost 4 bases to trimming and J lost 0 bases, with 3 bases between them. CDR3 region: CASSSVNTEAFF. CDR3 nucleotide sequence: TGTGCCAGCAGTTCGGTGAACACTGAAGCTTTCTTT.

This clonotype has only a few counts. CDR3 region: CASSQDMGLGANVLTF. CDR3 DNA sequence: TGTGCCAGCAGCCAAGATATGGGGCTGGGGGCCAACGTCCTGACTTTC. The chain is built from TRBV3-1 and TRBJ2-6, with D possibly being TRBD1 (5 bases). The length of the CDR3 is 16 residues. The V gene lost 0 bases and the J gene lost 4 bases, with 10 bases spanning the gap. Looked up from germline, CDR1 is LGHDT and CDR2 is YNNKEL (reference sequence).

This chain joins TRBV7-9 and TRBJ2-5, with no clear D. Germline lookup yields CDR1 SEHNR and CDR2 FQNEAQ (reference sequence). This CDR3 spans 13 amino acids. V lost 3 bases and J lost 5, with 10 bases in between. The CDR3 reads CASSFAVRETQYF. CDR3 in DNA: TGTGCCAGCAGCTTTGCAGTACGTGAGACCCAGTACTTC.

The chain is built from TRBV5-4 and TRBJ1-1; TRBD1 might be the D (5 bases). V was pared by 4 bases and J by 8 bases, with 12 bases between. The CDR3 extends over 12 amino acids. The germline V gene encodes CDR1 SGHNT and CDR2 YYREEE (reference sequence). The CDR3 sequence is CASSTNRQEAFF. CDR3 coding DNA: TGTGCCAGCAGCACCAACCGACAGGAAGCTTTCTTT.

The chain employs TRBV28 and TRBJ2-5; perhaps TRBD2 as D (6 bases). Germline V gene sequence: CDR1 MDHEN, CDR2 SYDVKM. The CDR3 totals 14 residues. Trimming cost V 6 bases and J 4 bases, with 15 bases left between them. The CDR3 coding sequence is TGTGCCAGCAGGGGTAGGGGACTCGTAGAGACCCAGTACTTC. Translating it yields CASRGRGLVETQYF. Full variable domain (remainder filled in from reference TRBV28 and TRBJ2-5): DVKVTQSSRYLVKRTGEKVFLECVQDMDHENMFWYRQDPGLGLRLIYFSYDVKMKEKGDIPEGYSVSREKKERFSLILESASTNQTSMYLCASRGRGLVETQYFGPGTRLLVL.

This clonotype was detected only a few times. The chain carries TRBV12-3 or TRBV12-4 and TRBJ1-1; no definite D call. The germline V and J ends were trimmed by 3 bases and 1 base, with 9 bases remaining between them. The CDR3 is made up of 14 amino acids. The CDR3 sequence is CASSFPGQNTEAFF. CDR3 DNA: TGTGCCAGCAGTTTCCCAGGCCAGAACACTGAAGCTTTCTTT.

This chain joins TRBV20-1 and TRBJ1-6; tentative D call: TRBD1 (6 bases). Deletions cut 3 bases from V and 9 bases from J, with 12 bases between. Germline CDR1 is DFQATT and CDR2 is SNEGSKA (reference sequence). The CDR3 has 13 amino acids. CDR3 amino acids: CSARGAGGSPLHF. Written as DNA, the CDR3 is TGCAGTGCTAGGGGGGCAGGCGGTTCACCCCTCCACTTT.

J is TRBJ2-2 and V is TRBV20-1; D is undetermined. Germline CDR1 reads DFQATT; CDR2 reads SNEGSKA (reference sequence). V dropped 0 bases and J dropped 5 bases, with 13 bases sitting between them. The CDR3 runs 15 residues. The CDR3: CSARELGSRTGELFF. Here the CDR3 DNA reads TGCAGTGCTAGAGAACTGGGAAGCCGGACCGGGGAGCTGTTTTTT.

The chain couples TRBV7-2 to TRBJ2-1; 11 nucleotides line up with TRBD2. J lost 8 bases, V lost 5 bases, and 8 bases had no gene match. Per germline, CDR1 SGHTA and CDR2 FQGNSA. The CDR3 loop spans 15 amino acids. The CDR3 reads CASSISGRGNYEQFF. The CDR3 DNA is TGTGCCAGCAGCATTAGCGGGAGGGGGAATTATGAGCAGTTCTTC.

This clonotype was counted only a few times. The chain recombines TRBV6-2 or TRBV6-3 with TRBJ1-5; D perhaps matches TRBD1 (6 bases). The CDR3 covers 16 residues. The germline V gene has CDR1 MNHEY and CDR2 SVGEGT. The V and J ends lost 2 bases and 2 bases respectively, with 13 bases between them. The CDR3 sequence is CASSYPVGQRNQPQHF. The DNA for the CDR3 is TGTGCCAGCAGTTACCCTGTTGGACAGCGCAATCAGCCCCAGCATTTT.

The chain couples TRBV6-1 to TRBJ1-1; D is uncertain. Germline V gene sequence: CDR1 MNHNS, CDR2 SASEGT. Trimming cost V 2 bases and J 1 base, with 5 bases left between them. This CDR3 spans 13 amino acids. CDR3 DNA: TGTGCCAGCAGTGAATTGAAGAACACTGAAGCTTTCTTT. Translation gives CASSELKNTEAFF.

This chain uses TRBV20-1 with TRBJ2-5; TRBD2 aligns across 12 bases. Germline values: CDR1 DFQATT, CDR2 SNEGSKA (reference sequence). V was clipped by 4 bases and J by 3 bases; unmatched bases: 3. This CDR3 has 14 amino acids. The CDR3 here is CSAIRTSGKETQYF. The DNA of the CDR3 is TGCAGTGCTATCCGGACTAGCGGGAAAGAGACCCAGTACTTC.

The rearrangement links TRBV12-3 or TRBV12-4 to TRBJ1-1, with no clear D. The CDR3 loop spans 13 amino acids. V was shortened by 7 bases and J by 1 base, with 10 bases between the two germline ends. CDR3 sequence: CASTPNSNTEAFF. The CDR3 bases are TGTGCCAGCACCCCAAACTCGAACACTGAAGCTTTCTTT.

The V gene is TRBV9, the J gene TRBJ2-1; tentatively, D is TRBD1 or TRBD2 (7 bases each). This CDR3 spans 19 amino acids. Trimming took 0 bases from V and 4 from J, leaving 23 bases between them. CDR1 and CDR2 (germline): SGDLS, YYNGEE. The CDR3 loop is CASSVATGDGGSTYNEQFF. Here the CDR3 DNA reads TGTGCCAGCAGCGTAGCTACAGGGGATGGCGGGAGTACGTACAATGAGCAGTTCTTC.

This sequence joins TRBV9 and TRBJ1-1, with TRBD1 as a possible D gene (5 bases). V dropped 0 bases and J dropped 4 bases, with 13 bases sitting between them. The CDR3 sequence is 15 residues long. From germline, CDR1 is SGDLS and CDR2 YYNGEE. The CDR3 loop is CASSVDGARGTEAFF. In DNA, the CDR3 is TGTGCCAGCAGCGTAGATGGGGCTCGGGGCACTGAAGCTTTCTTT.

This clonotype was seen a handful of times. The CDR3 here is CSVEGTKTPEAFF. The CDR3 DNA sequence: TGCAGCGTTGAGGGCACAAAAACCCCTGAAGCTTTCTTT. V gene TRBV29-1 combines with J gene TRBJ1-1; no clear D. CDR1 and CDR2 (germline): SQVTM, ANQGSEA. V was pared by 3 bases and J by 6 bases, with 14 bases between. CDR3 length: 13 amino acids.

A few counts support this clonotype. CDR3 DNA sequence: TGCGCCAGCAGCTACGGACTAGCGGGAGATGTCGGCGGTAATGAGCAGTTCTTC. Translating it yields CASSYGLAGDVGGNEQFF. The rearrangement joins TRBV5-1 to TRBJ2-1, with 13 bases that match TRBD2. The trim removed 3 bases at V and 7 bases at J, leaving 13 bases unmatched. Germline assignment: CDR1 SGHRS and CDR2 YFSETQ. The CDR3 extends over 18 amino acids.

The gene calls are TRBV7-9 and TRBJ1-4, with D unresolved. This CDR3 contains 11 residues. Germline CDR1 SEHNR, CDR2 FQNEAQ (reference sequence). V was pared by 1 base and J by 8 bases, with 2 bases between. This chain's CDR3 is CASSLDEKLFF. DNA of the CDR3: TGTGCCAGCAGCTTAGACGAAAAACTGTTTTTT.

This clonotype turned up a few times. The chain has TRBV27 and TRBJ1-1; D gene uncertain. Per germline, CDR1 MNHEY and CDR2 SMNVEV (reference sequence). V lost 5 bases and J lost 1, with 8 bases in between. The CDR3 loop spans 13 amino acids. For the CDR3, the DNA is TGTGCCAGCAGTATAATATGGAACACTGAAGCTTTCTTT. It is translated as CASSIIWNTEAFF.

J is TRBJ2-1 and V is TRBV7-6, with 9 bases identical to TRBD2. CDR3 length equals 17 residues. Germline V gene lookup returns CDR1 SGHVS and CDR2 FNYEAQ. Unmatched junction bases numbered 11, after V lost 1 base and J lost 7 bases. The CDR3, as DNA: TGTGCCAGCAGCTTAGAGGTCGGTAGCGGGAGTAGGAATGAGCAGTTCTTC. This encodes CASSLEVGSGSRNEQFF.

This clonotype has just a few counts. The chain's CDR3 is CASSLEKLAGRDEQFF. In nucleotides, the CDR3 is TGTGCCAGCAGCTTAGAGAAGCTAGCGGGTAGAGATGAGCAGTTCTTC. The V and J genes are TRBV11-1 and TRBJ2-1; TRBD2 matches at 8 bases. The V segment lost 1 base and the J segment 8 bases; nucleotides outside the gene matches: 10. Germline loops: CDR1 SGHAT, CDR2 FQDESV (reference sequence). This CDR3 is 16 amino acids long.

J is TRBJ2-5 and V is TRBV5-4, with D possibly called TRBD1 or TRBD2 (5 bases each). Germline V CDR1 and CDR2: SGHNT, YYREEE (reference sequence). The CDR3 is made up of 14 amino acids. The V and J ends lost 4 bases and 5 bases respectively, with 15 bases between them. This CDR3 reads CASSRGITGETQYF. The CDR3, as DNA: TGTGCCAGCAGCCGGGGCATCACCGGGGAGACCCAGTACTTC.

This clonotype showed up just a few times. V gene TRBV6-5 combines with J gene TRBJ2-3, with 10 nucleotides matching TRBD2. The CDR3 covers 16 residues. CDR1 is MNHEY, CDR2 SVGAGI, per germline. The trim removed 4 bases at V and 6 bases at J, leaving 10 bases unmatched. As DNA, the CDR3 is TGTGCCAGCAGTTCATGGCTAGCGGGAGTCCGGGATACGCAGTATTTT. This translates into CASSSWLAGVRDTQYF.

CDR3 protein: CASSQVRYNYGYTF. CDR3 DNA: TGCGCCAGCAGCCAAGTCCGCTATAACTATGGCTACACCTTC. This chain links TRBV4-3 with TRBJ1-2; no clear D. V lost 1 base, J lost 1 base, and 7 bases lay in between. From germline, CDR1 is LGHNA and CDR2 YSLEER. The CDR3 is 14 residues long.

There are a few counts of this clonotype. J is TRBJ1-2 and V is TRBV15; 8 nucleotides agree with TRBD1. V lost 3 bases and J lost 8; bases outside the gene matches: 11. The CDR3 runs 15 residues. The V gene's germline CDR1 is LNHNV and CDR2 YYDKDF (reference sequence). As DNA, the CDR3 is TGTGCCACCAGCAGCCAGGGGGCGGATACGGGCGGCTACACCTTC. Residues: CATSSQGADTGGYTF.

V usage is TRBV6-4 and J usage is TRBJ2-1; D gene unclear. Germline CDR1 is MRHNA and CDR2 is SNTAGT. V dropped 0 bases and J dropped 9 bases, with 9 bases sitting between them. The CDR3 loop spans 13 amino acids. CDR3 region: CASSDSALGEQFF. DNA for the CDR3: TGTGCCAGCAGTGACTCGGCCTTGGGTGAGCAGTTCTTC.

This clonotype was seen a few times. This chain connects TRBV27 to TRBJ2-1; 8 positions agree with TRBD1. Trimming cost V 8 bases and J 8 bases; bases outside gene matches: 14. Germline lookup yields CDR1 MNHEY and CDR2 SMNVEV (reference sequence). This CDR3 contains 15 residues. The chain's CDR3 is CASGQGQVLWHEQFF. The CDR3 DNA reads as TGTGCCAGCGGACAGGGACAGGTTTTATGGCATGAGCAGTTCTTC.

This clonotype was observed a few times. This chain uses TRBV6-2 or TRBV6-3 with TRBJ1-1; 7 bases map to TRBD1. The germline V gene encodes CDR1 MNHEY and CDR2 SVGEGT. The CDR3 spans 11 residues. With V trimmed by 6 bases and J by 11 bases, 6 bases remained unmatched. The CDR3 DNA is TGTGCCAGCAGGACAGGGACGAAGGCTTTCTTT. Residues: CASRTGTKAFF.